This record covers a single T cell receptor beta chain. CDR1 and CDR2 from the germline V gene are SGHRS and YFSETQ. Trimming left V 4 bases short and J 0 bases short, with 13 bases between. This CDR3 has 15 amino acids. The entry originates in a study of cytomegalovirus exposure and HLA in healthy donors. The PCR contained 60 Vbeta and 13 Jbeta primers. The data were produced by immunoSEQ multiplex PCR, yet TCRdb's version contains in-frame clones alone and is incomplete. The data contain 150,000 to 200,000 clones, about 81% of them singletons. The TCR originated in a woman aged 18-29 years in good health and CMV-seronegative. This chain joins TRBV5-1 and TRBJ1-2; no clear D gene. Sequencing was done on a sample of PBMCs. In DNA, the CDR3 is TGCGCCAGCAGCCCGGGGAGGGCTTCTAACTATGGCTACACCTTC. Its translation: CASSPGRASNYGYTF.